This T cell receptor beta chain stems from a study of T-cell reconstitution after alpha-beta-depleted transplantation in children. General study findings and limits: Some patients' high day-60 TCRbeta diversity was attributed to recipient cells surviving conditioning.

Preparation of the TCRbeta library used unique molecular identifiers. Each CDR3 protein gets one entry after TCRdb re-called the PCR reads with MiXCR. The sample shows 780,000 or so distinct CDR3 sequences, under 20% of them seen only once. Germline CDR1 reads LNHDA; CDR2 reads SQIVND (reference sequence). The CDR3 contains 13 residues. The V end lost 7 bases, the J end lost 4 bases, and 11 bases lay between the germline ends. As for this clonotype: What it binds is unknown.

Here the sequenced sample was PBMCs, mostly from graft donor cells, taken 360 days after TCRalphabeta/CD19-depleted stem cell transplant. This TCR was sampled from a male patient younger than 18 who had a stem cell transplant for acute lymphoblastic leukemia, so the T cells may come from the graft donor. V and J are TRBV19 and TRBJ2-1; D is unresolved. The CDR3 protein is CASTPERYNEQFF. In nucleotides, the CDR3 is TGTGCCAGTACCCCCGAGAGGTACAATGAGCAGTTCTTC.